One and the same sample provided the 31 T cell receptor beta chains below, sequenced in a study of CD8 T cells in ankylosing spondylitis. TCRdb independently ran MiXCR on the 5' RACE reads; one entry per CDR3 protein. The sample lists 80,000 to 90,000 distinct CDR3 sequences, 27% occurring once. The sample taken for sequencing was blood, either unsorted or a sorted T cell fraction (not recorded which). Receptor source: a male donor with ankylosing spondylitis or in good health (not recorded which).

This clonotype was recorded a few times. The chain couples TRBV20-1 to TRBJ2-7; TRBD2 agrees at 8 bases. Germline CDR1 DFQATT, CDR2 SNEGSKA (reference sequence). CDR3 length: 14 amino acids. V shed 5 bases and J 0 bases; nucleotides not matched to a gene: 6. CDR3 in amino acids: CSADPGTSSYEQYF. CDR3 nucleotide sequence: TGCAGTGCTGACCCGGGGACTAGCTCCTACGAGCAGTACTTC.

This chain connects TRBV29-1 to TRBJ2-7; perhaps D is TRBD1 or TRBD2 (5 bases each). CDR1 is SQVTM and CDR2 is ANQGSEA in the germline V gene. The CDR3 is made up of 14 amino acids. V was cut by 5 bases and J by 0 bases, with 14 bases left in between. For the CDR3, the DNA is TGCAGCGTTATCCGGGACCGTTACTCCTACGAGCAGTACTTC. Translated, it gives CSVIRDRYSYEQYF.

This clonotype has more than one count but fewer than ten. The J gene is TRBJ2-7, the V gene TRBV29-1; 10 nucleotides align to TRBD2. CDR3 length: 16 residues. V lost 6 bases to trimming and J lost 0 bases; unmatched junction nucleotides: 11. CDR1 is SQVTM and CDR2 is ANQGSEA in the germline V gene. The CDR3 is CSVNKDASGSSYEQYF. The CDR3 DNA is TGCAGCGTAAACAAGGATGCTAGCGGGAGCTCCTACGAGCAGTACTTC.

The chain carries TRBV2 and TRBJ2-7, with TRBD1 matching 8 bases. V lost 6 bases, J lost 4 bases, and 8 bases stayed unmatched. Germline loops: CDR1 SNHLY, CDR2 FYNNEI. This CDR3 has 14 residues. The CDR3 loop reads CASRLYRGAYEQYF. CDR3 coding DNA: TGTGCCAGCAGGCTATACAGGGGGGCATACGAGCAGTACTTC.

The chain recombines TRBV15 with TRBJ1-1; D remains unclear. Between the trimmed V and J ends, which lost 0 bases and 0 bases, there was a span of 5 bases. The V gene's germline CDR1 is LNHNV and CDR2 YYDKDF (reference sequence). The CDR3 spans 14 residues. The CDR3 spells CATSRDKLNTEAFF. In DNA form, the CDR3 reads TGTGCCACCAGCAGAGATAAGCTGAACACTGAAGCTTTCTTT.

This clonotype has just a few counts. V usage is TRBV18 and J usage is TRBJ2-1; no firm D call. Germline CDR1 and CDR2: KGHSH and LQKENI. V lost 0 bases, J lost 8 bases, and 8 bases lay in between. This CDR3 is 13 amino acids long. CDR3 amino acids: CASSPPTIDEQFF. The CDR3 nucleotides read TGTGCCAGCTCACCACCGACAATCGATGAGCAGTTCTTC.

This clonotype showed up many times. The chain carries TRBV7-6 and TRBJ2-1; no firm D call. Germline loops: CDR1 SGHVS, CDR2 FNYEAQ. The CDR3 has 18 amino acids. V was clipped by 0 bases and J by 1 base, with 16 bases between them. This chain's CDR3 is CASSLAPPRTYSYNEQFF. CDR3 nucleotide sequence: TGTGCCAGCAGCTTAGCCCCCCCCAGGACGTATTCCTACAATGAGCAGTTCTTC. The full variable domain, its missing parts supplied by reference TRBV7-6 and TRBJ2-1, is GAGVSQSPRYKVTKRGQDVALRCDPISGHVSLYWYRQALGQGPEFLTYFNYEAQQDKSGLPNDRFSAERPEGSISTLTIQRTEQRDSAMYRCASSLAPPRTYSYNEQFFGPGTRLTVL.

CDR3 bases: TGTGCCAGCACCGTGGGCGCCTTGGACACCGGGGAGCTGTTTTTT. This sequence encodes CASTVGALDTGELFF. The chain combines TRBV11-3 with TRBJ2-2, with D hard to call. Germline V lookup: CDR1 SGHNT, CDR2 YENEEA. V was clipped by 7 bases and J by 3 bases, with 15 bases between them. The CDR3 has 15 amino acids.

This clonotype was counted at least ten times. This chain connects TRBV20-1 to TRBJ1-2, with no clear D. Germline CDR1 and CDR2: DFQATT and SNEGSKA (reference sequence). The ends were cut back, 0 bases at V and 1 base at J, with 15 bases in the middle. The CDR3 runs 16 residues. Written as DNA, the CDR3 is TGCAGTGCTAGAGACGATAGGCACAGCTTTAACTATGGCTACACCTTC. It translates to CSARDDRHSFNYGYTF.

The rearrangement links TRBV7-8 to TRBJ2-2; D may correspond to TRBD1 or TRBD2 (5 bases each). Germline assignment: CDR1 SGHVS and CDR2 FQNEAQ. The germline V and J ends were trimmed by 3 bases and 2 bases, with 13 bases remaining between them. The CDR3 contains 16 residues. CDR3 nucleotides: TGTGCCAGCAGCTTCTTCGAGGGGCGTAACACCGGGGAGCTGTTTTTT. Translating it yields CASSFFEGRNTGELFF.

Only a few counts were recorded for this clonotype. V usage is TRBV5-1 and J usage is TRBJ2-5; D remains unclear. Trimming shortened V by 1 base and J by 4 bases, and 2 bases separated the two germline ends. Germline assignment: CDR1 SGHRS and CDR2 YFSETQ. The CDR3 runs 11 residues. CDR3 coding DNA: TGCGCCAGCAGCTTGTCAGAGACCCAGTACTTC. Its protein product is CASSLSETQYF.

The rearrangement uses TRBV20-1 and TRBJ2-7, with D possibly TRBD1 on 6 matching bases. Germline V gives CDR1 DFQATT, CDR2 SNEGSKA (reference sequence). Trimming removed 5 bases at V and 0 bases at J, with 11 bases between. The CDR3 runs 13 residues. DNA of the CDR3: TGCAGTGCTCAAACGGACAGCTCCTACGAGCAGTACTTC. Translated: CSAQTDSSYEQYF.

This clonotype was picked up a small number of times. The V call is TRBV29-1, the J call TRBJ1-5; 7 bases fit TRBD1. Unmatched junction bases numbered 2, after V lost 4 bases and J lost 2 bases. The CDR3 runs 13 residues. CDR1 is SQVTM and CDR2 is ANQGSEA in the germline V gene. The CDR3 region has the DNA TGCAGCGTTGCGCAGGGGGGCAATCAGCCCCAGCATTTT. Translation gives CSVAQGGNQPQHF.

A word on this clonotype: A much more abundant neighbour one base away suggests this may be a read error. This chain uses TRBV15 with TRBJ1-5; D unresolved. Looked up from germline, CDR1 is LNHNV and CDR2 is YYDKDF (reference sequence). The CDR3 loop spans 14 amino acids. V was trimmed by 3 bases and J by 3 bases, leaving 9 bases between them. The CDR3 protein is CATSSLRINQPQHF. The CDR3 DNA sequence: TGTGCCACCAGCAGTTTGCGGATCAATCAGCCCCAGCATTTT.

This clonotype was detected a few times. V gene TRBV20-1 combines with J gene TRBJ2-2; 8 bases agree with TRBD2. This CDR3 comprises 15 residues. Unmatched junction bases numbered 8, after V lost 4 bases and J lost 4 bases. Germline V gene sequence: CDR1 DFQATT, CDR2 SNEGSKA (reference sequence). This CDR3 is CSATDGGAPTGELFF. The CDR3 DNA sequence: TGCAGTGCTACAGACGGGGGGGCGCCCACCGGGGAGCTGTTTTTT.

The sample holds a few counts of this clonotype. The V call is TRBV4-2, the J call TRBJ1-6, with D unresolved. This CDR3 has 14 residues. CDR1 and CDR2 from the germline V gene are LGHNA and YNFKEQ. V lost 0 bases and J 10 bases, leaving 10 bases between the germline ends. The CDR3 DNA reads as TGTGCCAGCAGCCAAGATGTAAGCGCATCACCCCTCCACTTT. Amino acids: CASSQDVSASPLHF.

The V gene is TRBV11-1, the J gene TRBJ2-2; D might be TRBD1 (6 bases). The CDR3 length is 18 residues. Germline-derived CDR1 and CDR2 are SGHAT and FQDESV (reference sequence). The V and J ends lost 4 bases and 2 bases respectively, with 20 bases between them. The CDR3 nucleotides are TGTGCCAGCAGCTCGGAACGGACAGCTTACTTCAACACCGGGGAGCTGTTTTTT. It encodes CASSSERTAYFNTGELFF.

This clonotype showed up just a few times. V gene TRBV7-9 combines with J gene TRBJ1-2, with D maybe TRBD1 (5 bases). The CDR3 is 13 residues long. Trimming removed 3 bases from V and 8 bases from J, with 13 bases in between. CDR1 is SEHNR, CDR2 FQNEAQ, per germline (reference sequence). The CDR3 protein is CASSFGGEYGYTF. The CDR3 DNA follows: TGTGCCAGCAGCTTTGGGGGGGAATACGGCTACACCTTC.

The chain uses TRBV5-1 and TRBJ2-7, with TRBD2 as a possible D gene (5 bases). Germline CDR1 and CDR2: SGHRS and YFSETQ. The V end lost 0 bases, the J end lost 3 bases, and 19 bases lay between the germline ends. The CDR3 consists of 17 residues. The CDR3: CASSLARFGNTNYEQYF. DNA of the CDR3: TGCGCCAGCAGCTTGGCCAGATTCGGGAACACCAACTACGAGCAGTACTTC.

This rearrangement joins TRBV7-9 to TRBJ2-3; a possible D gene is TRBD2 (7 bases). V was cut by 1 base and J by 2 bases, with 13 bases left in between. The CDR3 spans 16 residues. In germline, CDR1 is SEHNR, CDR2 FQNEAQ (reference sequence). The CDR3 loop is CASSLVTGGVTDTQYF. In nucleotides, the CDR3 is TGTGCCAGCAGCTTAGTGACGGGGGGCGTCACAGATACGCAGTATTTT.

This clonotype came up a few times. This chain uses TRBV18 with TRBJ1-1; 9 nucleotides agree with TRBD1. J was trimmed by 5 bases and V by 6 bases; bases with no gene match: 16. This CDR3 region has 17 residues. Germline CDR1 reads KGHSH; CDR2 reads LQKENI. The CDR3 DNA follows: TGTGCCAGCTCGCAGAGTCCCGGGACAGGGCTGGATACTGAAGCTTTCTTT. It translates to CASSQSPGTGLDTEAFF.

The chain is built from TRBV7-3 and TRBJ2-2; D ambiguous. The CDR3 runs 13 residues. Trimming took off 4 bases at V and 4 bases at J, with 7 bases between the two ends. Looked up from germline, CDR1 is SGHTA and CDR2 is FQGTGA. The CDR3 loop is CASSYRRTGELFF. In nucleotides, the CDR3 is TGTGCCAGCAGCTACCGTCGCACCGGGGAGCTGTTTTTT.

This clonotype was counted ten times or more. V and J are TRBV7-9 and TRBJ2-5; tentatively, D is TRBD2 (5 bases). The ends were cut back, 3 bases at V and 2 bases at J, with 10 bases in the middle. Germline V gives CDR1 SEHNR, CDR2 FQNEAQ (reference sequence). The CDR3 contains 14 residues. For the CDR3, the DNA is TGTGCCAGCAGCTTGTCTCGGAGGCAAGAGACCCAGTACTTC. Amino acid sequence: CASSLSRRQETQYF.

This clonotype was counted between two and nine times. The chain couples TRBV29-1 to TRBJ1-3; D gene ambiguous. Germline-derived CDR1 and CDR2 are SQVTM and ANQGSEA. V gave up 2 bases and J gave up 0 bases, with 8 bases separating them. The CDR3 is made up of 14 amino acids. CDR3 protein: CSVERGNSGNTIYF. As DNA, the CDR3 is TGCAGCGTTGAACGCGGTAACTCTGGAAACACCATATATTTT.

In nucleotides, the CDR3 is TGTGCCAGCAGCGTCGACAGGGGGGACGACGAGCAGTACTTC. It encodes CASSVDRGDDEQYF. The chain recombines TRBV9 with TRBJ2-7; 9 bases fit TRBD1. Germline lookup yields CDR1 SGDLS and CDR2 YYNGEE. This CDR3 is 14 amino acids long. The trim removed 2 bases at V and 5 bases at J, leaving 5 bases unmatched.

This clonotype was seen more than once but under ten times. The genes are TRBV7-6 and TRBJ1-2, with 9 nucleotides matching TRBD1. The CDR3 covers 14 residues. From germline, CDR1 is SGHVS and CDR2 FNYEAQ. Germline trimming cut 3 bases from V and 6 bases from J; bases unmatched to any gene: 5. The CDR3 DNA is TGTGCCAGCAGCTTGAGGACAGGGGAGGATGGCTACACCTTC. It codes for CASSLRTGEDGYTF.

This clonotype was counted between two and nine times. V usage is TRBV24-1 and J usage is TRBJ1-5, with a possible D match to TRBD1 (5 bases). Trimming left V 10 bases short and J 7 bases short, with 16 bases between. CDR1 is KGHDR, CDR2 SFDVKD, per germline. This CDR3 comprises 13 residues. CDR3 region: CATARDLGQPQHF. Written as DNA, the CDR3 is TGTGCCACGGCCAGGGATCTGGGACAGCCCCAGCATTTT.

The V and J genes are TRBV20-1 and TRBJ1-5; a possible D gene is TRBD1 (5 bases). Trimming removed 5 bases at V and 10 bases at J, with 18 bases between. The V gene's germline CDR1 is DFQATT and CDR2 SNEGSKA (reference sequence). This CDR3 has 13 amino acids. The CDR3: CSAAGTSLRPQHF. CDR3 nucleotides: TGCAGTGCTGCCGGGACTTCCCTCAGACCCCAGCATTTT.

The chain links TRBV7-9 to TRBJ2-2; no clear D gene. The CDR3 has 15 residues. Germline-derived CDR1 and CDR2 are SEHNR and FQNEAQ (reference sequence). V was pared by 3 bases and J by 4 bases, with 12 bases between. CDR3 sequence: CASSLSSRPTGELFF. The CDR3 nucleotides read TGTGCCAGCAGCTTGAGCTCCAGGCCCACCGGGGAGCTGTTTTTT.

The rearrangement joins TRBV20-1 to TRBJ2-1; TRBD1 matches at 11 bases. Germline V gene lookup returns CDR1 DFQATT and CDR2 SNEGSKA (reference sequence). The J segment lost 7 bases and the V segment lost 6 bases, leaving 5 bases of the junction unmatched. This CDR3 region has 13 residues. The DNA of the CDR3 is TGCAGTGCCTTGGACAGGGGGCATAATGAGCAGTTCTTC. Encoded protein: CSALDRGHNEQFF.

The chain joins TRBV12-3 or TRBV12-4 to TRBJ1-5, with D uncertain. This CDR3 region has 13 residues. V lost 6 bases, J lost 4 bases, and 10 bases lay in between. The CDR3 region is CASRLGSNQPQHF. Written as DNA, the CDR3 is TGTGCCAGCAGGTTGGGCAGTAATCAGCCCCAGCATTTT.